This is a list of T cell receptor beta chains from one sample in a study of radiation and T cells in renal cell carcinoma. This table comes from immunoSEQ multiplex PCR, and its TCRdb copy is limited to in-frame clones, with some not included. The profile shows 75,000 to 90,000 clones, 70% to 90% of them singletons. Sequenced material: blood, taken from a patient whose treatment included radiotherapy and nephrectomy. All receptors derive from a woman between 70 and 85 years old with renal cell carcinoma. Each CDR3 is given with its conserved first and last residue. A D gene is named only where the DNA matches it firmly. Clone size is shown for a subset of rows, as once, few, many or a class of expanded clone.

>.|TRBV6-5|TRBJ1-2|TRBD1
CASRVTGGGGYTF
TGTGCCAGCAGGGTCACAGGGGGCGGCGGCTACACCTTC
>.|TRBV5-6|TRBJ2-7|TRBD1
CASSLVGDRTYEQYF
TGTGCCAGCAGCTTGGTCGGGGACAGGACCTACGAGCAGTACTTC
>once|TRBV6-6|TRBJ1-2|TRBD1
CASSFSGTGGYTF
TGTGCCAGCAGCTTCTCCGGGACAGGAGGCTACACCTTC
>.|TRBV6-1|TRBJ1-4|.
CASTINEKLFF
TGTGCCAGCACCATAAATGAAAAACTGTTTTTT
>once|TRBV9|TRBJ1-4|TRBD1
CASSVAGRGPEKLFF
TGTGCCAGCAGCGTAGCGGGCAGGGGGCCTGAAAAACTGTTTTTT
>.|TRBV25-1|TRBJ2-2|TRBD1
CASSDLFRGRTGELFF
TGTGCCAGCAGTGACCTCTTCAGGGGGCGCACCGGGGAGCTGTTTTTT
>.|TRBV9|TRBJ2-3|.
CASSALVGGRQYF
TGTGCCAGCAGCGCCCTAGTAGGGGGAAGGCAGTATTTT
>.|TRBV9|TRBJ1-1|TRBD1
CASSPRAGGAGTEAFF
TGTGCCAGCAGCCCTAGGGCAGGGGGCGCGGGAACTGAAGCTTTCTTT
>.|TRBV2|TRBJ1-1|TRBD1
CASRDRGPPEAFF
TGTGCCAGCAGGGACAGGGGACCCCCTGAAGCTTTCTTT
>few|TRBV7-7|TRBJ2-1|TRBD1
CASSQGQGVGDEQFF
TGTGCTAGCAGCCAGGGGCAGGGGGTCGGAGATGAGCAGTTCTTC
>.|TRBV11-3|TRBJ1-6|TRBD1
CASSLDGIEGGQGAFSPLHF
TGTGCCAGCAGCTTAGATGGAATCGAGGGAGGGCAGGGGGCGTTTTCACCCCTCCACTTT
>.|TRBV7-9|TRBJ2-1|TRBD2
CASSSTLAGGSYNEQFF
TGTGCCAGCAGCTCTACCTTAGCGGGGGGGTCCTACAATGAGCAGTTCTTC
>once|TRBV10-3|TRBJ1-2|.
CAIRSTRETNYGYTF
TGTGCCATCAGGTCGACGAGGGAAACTAACTATGGCTACACCTTC
>.|TRBV28|TRBJ1-4|.
CASSAWRGTNEKLFF
TGTGCCAGTTCGGCTTGGAGGGGGACTAATGAAAAACTGTTTTTT
>.|TRBV2|TRBJ1-4|.
CASRHSLVNEKLFF
TGTGCCAGCAGGCACTCCCTCGTCAACGAAAAACTGTTTTTT
>.|TRBV9|TRBJ2-1|TRBD2
CASSVAPASGGENEQFF
TGTGCCAGCAGCGTAGCCCCCGCTAGCGGGGGTGAAAATGAGCAGTTCTTC
>.|TRBV10-3|TRBJ1-2|.
CAVQRDSQPYGYTF
TGTGCCGTTCAGAGGGACTCCCAACCTTATGGCTACACCTTC
>.|TRBV9|TRBJ1-5|.
CASSSLEGQPQHF
TGTGCCAGCAGCTCCCTCGAGGGTCAGCCCCAGCATTTT
>.|TRBV2|TRBJ1-2|TRBD1
CASSMTGTNYGYTF
TGTGCCAGCAGTATGACAGGGACTAACTATGGCTACACCTTC
>.|TRBV27|TRBJ2-1|.
CASSLEGVIYNEQFF
TGTGCCAGCAGTTTGGAGGGGGTGATTTACAATGAGCAGTTCTTC
>.|TRBV7-8|TRBJ1-2|.
CASSPKDTLYGYTF
TGTGCCAGCAGCCCAAAGGACACCCTCTATGGCTACACCTTC
>.|TRBV6-5|TRBJ1-1|TRBD1
CASSFTGGTEAFF
TGTGCCAGCAGTTTTACAGGGGGCACTGAAGCTTTCTTT
>.|TRBV7-2|TRBJ2-7|.
CASSLQAYEQYF
TGTGCCAGCAGCCTACAGGCCTACGAGCAGTACTTC
>once|TRBV5-1|TRBJ2-7|.
CASSLLGRDTPTYEQYF
TGCGCCAGCAGCTTGTTAGGCCGGGACACCCCAACCTACGAGCAGTACTTC
>.|TRBV5-4|TRBJ1-6|TRBD1
CASSLPGRGPGSPLHF
TGTGCCAGCAGCTTGCCGGGCAGGGGGCCGGGTTCACCCCTCCACTTT
>.|TRBV30|TRBJ1-1|.
CAWSTANTEAFF
TGTGCCTGGAGTACAGCGAACACTGAAGCTTTCTTT
>.|TRBV19|TRBJ1-1|TRBD1
CASSITGTGGPEAFF
TGTGCCAGTAGTATTACCGGGACAGGGGGCCCTGAAGCTTTCTTT
>.|TRBV7-3|TRBJ1-1|.
CASSPTPNTEAFF
TGTGCCAGCAGCCCCACACCTAACACTGAAGCTTTCTTT
>.|TRBV5-4|TRBJ2-7|TRBD1
CASHRDSKYEQYF
TGTGCCAGTCACCGGGACAGTAAATACGAGCAGTACTTC
>.|TRBV11-2|TRBJ2-5|.
CASSLRGYQETQYF
TGTGCCAGCAGCCTCCGGGGCTACCAAGAGACCCAGTACTTC
>.|TRBV7-9|TRBJ1-5|.
CASSLGLTGNQPQHF
TGTGCCAGCAGCTTAGGGCTGACTGGCAATCAGCCCCAGCATTTT
>.|TRBV28|TRBJ2-3|.
CASSIRVRTDTQYF
TGTGCCAGCAGTATAAGGGTTCGGACGGATACGCAGTATTTT
>.|TRBV9|TRBJ2-3|TRBD2
CASSLGTSGLSTDTQYF
TGTGCCAGCAGCCTAGGGACTAGCGGCCTCAGCACAGATACGCAGTATTTT
>.|TRBV29-1|TRBJ1-2|.
CSVGGSVYGYTF
TGCAGCGTTGGGGGAAGCGTTTATGGCTACACCTTC
>.|TRBV19|TRBJ2-1|TRBD2
CASMGRGGGAGRVSNEQFF
TGTGCCAGTATGGGGAGAGGCGGGGGGGCCGGTCGAGTATCAAATGAGCAGTTCTTC